The sample holds one count of the clone carrying this TCR beta chain. This specimen belongs to a study of T cell repertoires in cytomegalovirus infection. TCRdb reanalysed the reads using MiXCR and keeps one entry per CDR3 protein. Of about 180,000 distinct CDR3 sequences in the sample, about 15% were seen once. The CDR3 loop spans 14 amino acids. Germline loops: CDR1 GTSNPN, CDR2 SVGIG (reference sequence). V was cut by 1 base and J by 5 bases, with 13 bases left in between. The receptor was derived from a human donor in good health (CMV status not recorded). Some clones in this sample may be carry-over from other donors' samples. The chain recombines TRBV30 with TRBJ2-3; D may be TRBD1 (5 bases). Source material: CD8+ T cells from PBMCs. As DNA, the CDR3 is TGTGCCTGGAGTGCCGCAGGGTTAAGAGATACGCAGTATTTT. Translated: CAWSAAGLRDTQYF.